This TCR beta chain was found in a study of cytomegalovirus exposure and HLA in healthy donors. Per germline, CDR1 SGHRS and CDR2 YFSETQ. Trimming cost V 4 bases and J 9 bases, with 10 bases left between them. The CDR3 length is 11 residues. Primers for the PCR totalled 60 Vbeta and 13 Jbeta. Using immunoSEQ multiplex PCR, the repertoire was profiled, and TCRdb retains in-frame clones only, with some absent. Here the sample spans 150,000 to 200,000 clones, around 82% being singletons. V usage is TRBV5-1 and J usage is TRBJ1-1; D call uncertain. The sequencing sample was made of PBMCs. The TCR sequence derives from a woman in her twenties or thirties in good health and CMV-seropositive. The CDR3 sequence: CASSRGGQAFF. DNA of the CDR3: TGCGCCAGCAGCCGTGGAGGTCAAGCTTTCTTT.